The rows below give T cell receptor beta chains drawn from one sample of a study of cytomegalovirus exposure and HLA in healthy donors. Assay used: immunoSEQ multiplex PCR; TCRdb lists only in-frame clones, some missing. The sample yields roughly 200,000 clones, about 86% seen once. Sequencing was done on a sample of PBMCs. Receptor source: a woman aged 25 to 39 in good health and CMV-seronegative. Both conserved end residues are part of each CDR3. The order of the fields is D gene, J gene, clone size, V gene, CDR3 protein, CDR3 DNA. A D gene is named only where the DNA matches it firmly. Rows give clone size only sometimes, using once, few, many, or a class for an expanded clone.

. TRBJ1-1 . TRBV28 CAITAGGLNTEAFF TGTGCCATTACGGCCGGGGGGCTGAACACTGAAGCTTTCTTT
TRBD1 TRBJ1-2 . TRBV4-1 CASSPQGQEVNYGYTF TGCGCCAGCAGCCCCCAAGGACAGGAAGTAAACTATGGCTACACCTTC
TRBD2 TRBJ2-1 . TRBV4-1 CASSQPIAGREQFF TGCGCCAGCAGCCAACCTATAGCGGGACGTGAGCAGTTCTTC
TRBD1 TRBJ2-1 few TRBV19 CASSTQGVYNEQFF TGTGCCAGTAGCACTCAGGGGGTATACAATGAGCAGTTCTTC
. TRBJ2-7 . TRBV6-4 CASSVARSYEQYF TGTGCCAGCAGTGTAGCGAGGTCCTACGAGCAGTACTTC
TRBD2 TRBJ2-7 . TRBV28 CASRELAESAYEQYF TGTGCCAGCAGGGAACTAGCGGAGAGTGCCTACGAGCAGTACTTC
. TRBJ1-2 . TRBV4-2 CASSQDTDPYGYTF TGTGCCAGCAGCCAAGATACAGACCCCTATGGCTACACCTTC
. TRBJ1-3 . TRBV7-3 CASSSYDTSGNTIYF TGTGCCAGCAGCTCCTATGACACCTCTGGAAACACCATATATTTT
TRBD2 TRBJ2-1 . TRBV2 CASSEGLAVFNEQFF TGTGCCAGCAGTGAAGGACTAGCGGTGTTCAATGAGCAGTTCTTC
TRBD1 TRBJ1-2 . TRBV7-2 CASSLGTGSMYGYTF TGTGCCAGCAGCTTAGGGACAGGTTCGATGTATGGCTACACCTTC
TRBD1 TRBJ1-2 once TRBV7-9 CASRGTGTSGGYTF TGTGCCAGCAGGGGGACAGGGACGTCGGGTGGCTACACCTTC
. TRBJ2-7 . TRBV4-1 CASSHSVAYEQYF TGCGCCAGCAGCCATTCCGTCGCGTACGAGCAGTACTTC
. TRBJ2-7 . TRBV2 CASSFSRYEQYF TGTGCCAGCAGTTTTTCACGGTACGAGCAGTACTTC
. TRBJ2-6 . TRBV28 CASSLQGIPSGANVLTF TGTGCCAGCAGTTTGCAGGGAATTCCTTCTGGGGCCAACGTCCTGACTTTC
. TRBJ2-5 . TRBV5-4 CASSPGLLYQETQYF TGTGCCAGCAGCCCGGGACTCTTGTACCAAGAGACCCAGTACTTC
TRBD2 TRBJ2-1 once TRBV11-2 CASSWVGGGEQFF TGTGCCAGCAGCTGGGTCGGGGGGGGTGAGCAGTTCTTC
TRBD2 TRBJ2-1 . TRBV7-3 CASSSRTSLYYNEQFF TGTGCCAGCAGCTCTAGGACTAGCCTATACTACAATGAGCAGTTCTTC